The rows below give T cell receptor beta chains drawn from one sample of a study of shared T cell receptors in the human thymus. The protocol was immunoSEQ multiplex PCR, while the TCRdb copy is restricted to in-frame clones and leaves out a portion. The table includes over 350,000 clones, 85% to 95% detected once. The specimen was thymocytes. All receptors derive from a human donor. Both conserved end residues are part of each CDR3. Each record gives: V gene, CDR3 protein.

V: TRBV28; CDR3: CASSYGRNTEAFF
V: TRBV4-2; CDR3: CASSQHNQPQHF
V: TRBV28; CDR3: CASSLRLSYNEQFF
V: TRBV6-5; CDR3: CASSYSSASSYEQYF
V: TRBV5-1; CDR3: CASSSPGLAGTDTQYF
V: TRBV30; CDR3: CAWACGGNEKLFF
V: TRBV6-1; CDR3: CASSGTPGNTIYF
V: TRBV2; CDR3: CASGPGITTKNIQYF
V: TRBV7-3; CDR3: CASSSFNGEDNEQFF
V: TRBV6-6; CDR3: CASIPTGGAPYEQYF
V: TRBV5-8; CDR3: CASSLVRDLGQYF
V: TRBV7-2; CDR3: CASSSRGQGRQPQHF
V: TRBV27; CDR3: CASSLGSGGFLHF
V: TRBV28; CDR3: CASSSCGLAGCTDTQYF
V: TRBV20-1; CDR3: CSAKSRVQAFF
V: TRBV6-4; CDR3: CASSAIAGWNGYTF
V: TRBV2; CDR3: CASSEWQGNNQPQHF
V: TRBV5-1; CDR3: CASSLATGGTNVLTF
V: TRBV18; CDR3: CASSPRMVRGGLSNYGYTF
V: TRBV28; CDR3: CASSEENGNQPQHF
V: TRBV4-1; CDR3: CASSRETSGITYEQYF
V: TRBV19; CDR3: CASSGDRRIVHRPQHF
V: TRBV9; CDR3: CASSSSRELFF
V: TRBV6-6; CDR3: CASKPGLAAHYEQYF
V: TRBV28; CDR3: CASRPLANSYNEQFF
V: TRBV28; CDR3: CASSHPPGRRVLSGYTF
V: TRBV4-1; CDR3: CASSQGGKETQYF
V: TRBV28; CDR3: CASSVLAGPSYEQYF
V: TRBV10-1; CDR3: CASSEGRGYTEAFF
V: TRBV10-3; CDR3: CAIKRVDEQYF
V: TRBV6-5; CDR3: CASRPDRLSNQPQHF
V: TRBV7-9; CDR3: CASSSWKGGLTDTQYF
V: TRBV14; CDR3: CASSPPSGAYNEQFF
V: TRBV28; CDR3: CASSLMEGGAFF
V: TRBV29-1; CDR3: CSSDSTGNGYTF
V: TRBV4-2; CDR3: CASSQDPGTREQYF
V: TRBV27; CDR3: CASSPLPPLYEQYF
V: TRBV7-3; CDR3: CASSPNGTSWPNEQFF
V: TRBV7-2; CDR3: CASSSPGGRKETQYF
V: TRBV14; CDR3: CASSQDEGQVSSYNEQFF
V: TRBV25-1; CDR3: CASSGLGQGSYNEQFF
V: TRBV28; CDR3: CASSNGTGTSQETQYF
V: TRBV27; CDR3: CASSPGDSGRAHYNEQFF
V: TRBV7-2; CDR3: CASSWTKWNGELFF
V: TRBV19; CDR3: CASSHLPGQGETQYF
V: TRBV28; CDR3: CASSFPRTGDGYTF
V: TRBV27; CDR3: CASSPTTGTGDNEQFF
V: TRBV6-4; CDR3: CASSVQPERGLYGYTF
V: TRBV5-6; CDR3: CASSLDWETQYF
V: TRBV5-5; CDR3: CASSSSRGLEQYF
V: TRBV2; CDR3: CASSDGPAEYF
V: TRBV6-1; CDR3: CASSVRSSRHYGYTF
V: TRBV30; CDR3: CAWSRHTGELFF
V: TRBV29-1; CDR3: CSVDRQGANTDTQYF
V: TRBV4-3; CDR3: CASRRESDLGGYTF
V: TRBV11-2; CDR3: CASSFMGLAGGTMNNEQFF
V: TRBV28; CDR3: CASSPPLLTRDIYEQYF